These 16 T cell receptor beta chains were all obtained from the same sample, sequenced in a study of cytomegalovirus exposure and HLA in healthy donors. Primers included in the PCR were 60 Vbeta and 13 Jbeta primers. Assay: immunoSEQ multiplex PCR; the TCRdb copy retains only in-frame clones and omits some. Among around 150,000 clones listed, 60% to 85% were seen once. The material sequenced was PBMCs. Receptors originate from a man between 35 and 55 years old in good health and CMV-seropositive.

The V call is TRBV12-5, the J call TRBJ1-2; D possibly corresponds to TRBD1 (5 bases). Per the germline V gene, CDR1 is LGHNT and CDR2 is FRNRAP. The CDR3 spans 15 residues. V was clipped by 6 bases and J by 0 bases, with 14 bases between them. The CDR3 protein is CASGPRDRTNYGYTF. As DNA, the CDR3 is TGTGCTAGTGGCCCCCGCGACAGAACTAACTATGGCTACACCTTC. Filled out from reference TRBV12-5 and TRBJ1-2, the complete variable domain reads DARVTQTPRHKVTEMGQEVTMRCQPILGHNTVFWYRQTMMQGLELLAYFRNRAPLDDSGMPKDRFSAEMPDATLATLKIQPSEPRDSAVYFCASGPRDRTNYGYTFGSGTRLTVV.

This CDR3 reads CASSQGGTNQPQHF. DNA for the CDR3: TGTGCCAGTAGTCAGGGAGGGACCAATCAGCCCCAGCATTTT. The chain employs TRBV19 and TRBJ1-5; tentatively, D is TRBD1 (5 bases). Germline CDR1 LNHDA, CDR2 SQIVND (reference sequence). The length of the CDR3 is 14 residues. Between the trimmed V and J ends, which lost 5 bases and 3 bases, there was a span of 11 bases. Based on the CDR3 plus reference TRBV19 and TRBJ1-5, the full variable domain is DGGITQSPKYLFRKEGQNVTLSCEQNLNHDAMYWYRQDPGQGLRLIYYSQIVNDFQKGDIAEGYSVSREKKESFPLTVTSAQKNPTAFYLCASSQGGTNQPQHFGDGTRLSIL.

The DNA of the CDR3 is TGTGCCAGTAGCCTACTGCCGGGACTAGTAGGCCCCAATGAGCAGTTCTTC. Its protein is CASSLLPGLVGPNEQFF. The chain recombines TRBV19 with TRBJ2-1; TRBD2 matches 8 bases. V trimming: 6 bases; J trimming: 6 bases; junction bases outside the gene matches: 16. Per the germline V gene, CDR1 is LNHDA and CDR2 is SQIVND (reference sequence). The CDR3 contains 17 residues.

This chain connects TRBV5-8 to TRBJ2-7, with 9 bases lining up with TRBD1. V lost 4 bases to trimming and J lost 7 bases; unmatched junction nucleotides: 6. CDR1 and CDR2 (germline): SGHTS, YDEGEE. The CDR3 is 13 residues long. The CDR3: CASSPPGQGEQYF. Here the CDR3 DNA reads TGTGCCAGCAGCCCTCCGGGACAGGGAGAGCAGTACTTC. Looking up the rest from reference TRBV5-8 and TRBJ2-7 gives the full variable domain: EAGVTQSPTHLIKTRGQQATLRCSPISGHTSVYWYQQALGLGLQFLLWYDEGEERNRGNFPPRFSGRQFPNYSSELNVNALELEDSALYLCASSPPGQGEQYFGPGTRLTVT.

The rearrangement uses TRBV19 and TRBJ2-4, with 7 nucleotides matching TRBD1. The germline gives CDR1 LNHDA, CDR2 SQIVND (reference sequence). V dropped 4 bases and J dropped 9; count of bases not matched to a gene: 3. This CDR3 contains 12 residues. The CDR3 is CASSRAGGIQYF. Here the CDR3 DNA reads TGTGCCAGTAGTAGGGCAGGGGGCATTCAGTACTTC.

The chain couples TRBV6-5 to TRBJ2-7, with TRBD2 matching over 9 bases. Germline lookup yields CDR1 MNHEY and CDR2 SVGAGI. The V segment lost 2 bases and the J segment 4 bases; nucleotides outside the gene matches: 6. The CDR3 totals 15 residues. The CDR3 DNA is TGTGCCAGCAGTTACCGCCTAGCGGGATCTTACGAGCAGTACTTC. Its translation is CASSYRLAGSYEQYF.

The chain recombines TRBV5-1 with TRBJ2-7, with a tentative D call TRBD1 (6 bases). Germline V gene sequence: CDR1 SGHRS, CDR2 YFSETQ. V gave up 2 bases and J gave up 6 bases, with 12 bases separating them. The length of the CDR3 is 13 residues. The CDR3 region is CASSLLATGEQYF. The CDR3 DNA reads as TGCGCCAGCAGCTTATTAGCGACAGGCGAGCAGTACTTC.

The rearrangement joins TRBV19 to TRBJ2-3; 8 nucleotides line up with TRBD2. The CDR3 loop spans 16 amino acids. The trim removed 2 bases at V and 4 bases at J, leaving 8 bases unmatched. Germline V CDR1 and CDR2: LNHDA, SQIVND (reference sequence). CDR3 sequence reads: CASSIPGLGRPDTQYF. CDR3 nucleotide sequence: TGTGCCAGTAGTATACCGGGACTAGGAAGACCAGATACGCAGTATTTT.

This chain connects TRBV13 to TRBJ1-4; tentative D call: TRBD1 (6 bases). Germline V gene lookup returns CDR1 PRHDT and CDR2 FYEKMQ (reference sequence). This CDR3 spans 15 amino acids. Trimming took off 2 bases at V and 7 bases at J, with 14 bases between the two ends. CDR3 sequence (DNA): TGTGCCAGCAGCTTAAGGCAGGGGTTGGTTGAAAAACTGTTTTTT. As protein: CASSLRQGLVEKLFF.

The J gene is TRBJ1-3, the V gene TRBV6-5, with D uncertain. Per the germline V gene, CDR1 is MNHEY and CDR2 is SVGAGI. The CDR3 has 12 residues. Trimming took 6 bases from V and 6 from J, leaving 9 bases between them. The CDR3 region is CASRATVNTIYF. The CDR3 DNA follows: TGTGCCAGCAGAGCCACCGTAAACACCATATATTTT.

This clone came up a few times. The gene calls are TRBV19 and TRBJ1-6; tentatively, D is TRBD1 (5 bases). Germline V gene lookup returns CDR1 LNHDA and CDR2 SQIVND (reference sequence). Trimming stripped 4 bases from V and 7 bases from J, with 8 bases between. The CDR3 length is 13 residues. CDR3 nucleotides: TGTGCCAGTAGTAGCGGGGGGAATTCACCCCTCCACTTT. Translation gives CASSSGGNSPLHF.

The chain uses TRBV7-6 and TRBJ2-5; the D is unclear. Germline V gene lookup returns CDR1 SGHVS and CDR2 FNYEAQ. The germline V and J ends were trimmed by 1 base and 6 bases, with 12 bases remaining between them. The CDR3 consists of 14 residues. CDR3: CASSLEWAKQTQYF. The CDR3 DNA reads as TGTGCCAGCAGCTTAGAATGGGCAAAACAGACCCAGTACTTC. The full variable domain, in which reference TRBV7-6 and TRBJ2-5 provide the parts outside the CDR3, is GAGVSQSPRYKVTKRGQDVALRCDPISGHVSLYWYRQALGQGPEFLTYFNYEAQQDKSGLPNDRFSAERPEGSISTLTIQRTEQRDSAMYRCASSLEWAKQTQYFGPGTRLLVL.

The chain is built from TRBV29-1 and TRBJ1-2, with TRBD1 as a possible D gene (6 bases). V lost 1 base and J 0 bases, leaving 15 bases between the germline ends. The CDR3 loop spans 16 amino acids. The V gene's germline CDR1 is SQVTM and CDR2 ANQGSEA. The CDR3 bases are TGCAGCGTTGAAGCGGCAGGGGTGGCGGCTAACTATGGCTACACCTTC. Encoded protein: CSVEAAGVAANYGYTF.

V is TRBV27 and J is TRBJ2-7, with 13 bases matching TRBD2. Germline V gene sequence: CDR1 MNHEY, CDR2 SMNVEV (reference sequence). The CDR3 sequence is 20 residues long. V shed 4 bases and J 0 bases; nucleotides not matched to a gene: 15. As DNA, the CDR3 is TGTGCCAGCAGTTCCAGACTAGCGGGAGGCTACGTCATGAGCTCCTACGAGCAGTACTTC. It codes for CASSSRLAGGYVMSSYEQYF.

V usage is TRBV10-1 and J usage is TRBJ2-7; 10 bases are shared with TRBD2. Unmatched junction bases numbered 13, after V lost 1 base and J lost 4 bases. The germline V gene has CDR1 WNHNN and CDR2 SYGVQD (reference sequence). The CDR3 contains 18 residues. CDR3 region: CASSEFAGTSDLLYEQYF. CDR3 nucleotides: TGCGCCAGCAGTGAGTTCGCCGGGACTAGCGATTTACTTTACGAGCAGTACTTC.

This clone was observed a handful of times. The CDR3: CASRSTGTGELFF. The DNA of the CDR3 is TGTGCCAGCAGATCAACGGGAACCGGGGAGCTGTTTTTT. This chain uses TRBV28 with TRBJ2-2, with D perhaps TRBD2 (5 bases). Germline CDR1 and CDR2: MDHEN and SYDVKM. CDR3 length: 13 amino acids. The V end lost 6 bases, the J end lost 5 bases, and 10 bases lay between the germline ends. Based on the CDR3 plus reference TRBV28 and TRBJ2-2, the full variable domain is DVKVTQSSRYLVKRTGEKVFLECVQDMDHENMFWYRQDPGLGLRLIYFSYDVKMKEKGDIPEGYSVSREKKERFSLILESASTNQTSMYLCASRSTGTGELFFGEGSRLTVL.